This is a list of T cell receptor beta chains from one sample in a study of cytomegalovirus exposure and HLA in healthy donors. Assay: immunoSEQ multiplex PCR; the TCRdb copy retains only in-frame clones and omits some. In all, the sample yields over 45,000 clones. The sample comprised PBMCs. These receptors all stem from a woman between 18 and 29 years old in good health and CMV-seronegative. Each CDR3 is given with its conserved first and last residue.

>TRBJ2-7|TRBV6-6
CASSYGGSYEQYF
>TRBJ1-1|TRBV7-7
CAPYSNTEAFF
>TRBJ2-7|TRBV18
CASSPGGSHEQYF
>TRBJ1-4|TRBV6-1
CASSKARINEKLFF
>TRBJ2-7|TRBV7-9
CARNRGISYEQYF
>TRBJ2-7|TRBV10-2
CASSAGLAGYEQYF
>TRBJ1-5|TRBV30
CAWSTPPRQPQHF
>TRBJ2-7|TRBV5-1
CASSLGVGTGFYEQYF
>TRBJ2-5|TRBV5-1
CASSLTLAGGETQYF
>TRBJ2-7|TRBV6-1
CASSELGTGNPYEQYF
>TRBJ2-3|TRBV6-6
CASSYFEADTQYF
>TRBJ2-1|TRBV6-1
CASRQGTDNEQFF
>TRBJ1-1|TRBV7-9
CASSSSGVTEAFF
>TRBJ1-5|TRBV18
CASSLQRLSQPQHF
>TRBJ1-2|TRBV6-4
CASAVERENYGYTF
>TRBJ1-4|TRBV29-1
CSVLYTGTREKLFF
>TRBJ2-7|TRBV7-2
CASIQGSGRAYEQYF
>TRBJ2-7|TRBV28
CASSLGTGGFRYEQYF
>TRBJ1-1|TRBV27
CASQGTGEGGTEAFF
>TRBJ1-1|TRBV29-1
CSVLGAGDTEAFF
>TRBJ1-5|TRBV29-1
CSVGGGGQQPQHF
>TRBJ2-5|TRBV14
CASSQGQVKTQYF
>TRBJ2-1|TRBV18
CASSPLRPGLSYNEQFF
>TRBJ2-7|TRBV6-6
CASSRPGSEQYF
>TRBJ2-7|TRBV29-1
CSIAGTAHYEQYF
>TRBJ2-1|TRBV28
CATGTIYNEQFF
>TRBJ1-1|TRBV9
CASSVGQGLMNTEAFF
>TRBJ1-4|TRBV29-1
CSVESSGNEKLFF
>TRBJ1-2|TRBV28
CASSLGWALGPGYTF
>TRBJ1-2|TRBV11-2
CASSLASGSNYGYTF
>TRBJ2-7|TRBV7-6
CASGEGQTGSEQYF
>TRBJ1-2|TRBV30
CAWSATGSYGYTF
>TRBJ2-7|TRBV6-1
CASSEGSLDYEQYF
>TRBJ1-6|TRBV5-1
CASSLEVASPLHF
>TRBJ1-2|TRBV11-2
CASSGWTGENYGYTF
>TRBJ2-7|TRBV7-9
CASSFASYEQYF
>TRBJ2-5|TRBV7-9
CASNSFNQETQYF
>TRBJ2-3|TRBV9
CASSTSGGTDTQYF
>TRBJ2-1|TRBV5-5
CASMTGYYNEQFF
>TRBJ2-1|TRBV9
CASSVAYNEQFF
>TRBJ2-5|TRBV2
CASSERTSGGETQYF
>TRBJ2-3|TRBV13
CASSVYRGDRSLTDTQYF
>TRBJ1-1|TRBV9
CASSVATGGRIKNTEAFF
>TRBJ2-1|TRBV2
CASSRDRTTDEQFF
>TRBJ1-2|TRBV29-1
CSVVGTGSVGYTF
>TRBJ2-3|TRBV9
CASSKGLAASTDTQYF
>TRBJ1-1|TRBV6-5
CASSSQGPNTEAFF
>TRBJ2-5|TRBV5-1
CASSRRRERVETQYF
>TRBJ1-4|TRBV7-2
CASTAVATNEKLFF
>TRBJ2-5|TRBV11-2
CASSRTGEETQYF
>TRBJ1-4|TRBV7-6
CASSPRIPQGDEKLFF
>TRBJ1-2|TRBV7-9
CASRATDTYGYTF
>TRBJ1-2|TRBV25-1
CASSAAGAGGYTF
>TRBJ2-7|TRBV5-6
CASSSEFSYEQYF
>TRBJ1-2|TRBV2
CASRTISDHTF